This T cell receptor beta chain emerged from a study of shared clonotypes between healthy human individuals. Positive CCR7 selection of CD45RO-negative cells yielded the naive CD8 cells, and terminally differentiated effector memory CD45RA+ cells were excluded. Sorted-subset replicate PCRs used roughly 220 ng DNA, about 30,000 T cell genomes. TCRdb's copy holds only in-frame clones and misses some; the assay was immunoSEQ multiplex PCR. This sample has around 2,100,000 clones, with over 85% found just once. Remarks on this clone: Its antigen is not identified.

The V and J ends lost 3 bases and 3 bases respectively, with 9 bases between them. The CDR3 consists of 13 residues. Germline assignment: CDR1 MNHNS and CDR2 SASEGT. The study, taken as a whole, reports: Relative to clonotypes present in all four donors, those not shared had lower generation probabilities.

Material for sequencing was naive CD8+ T cells sorted from blood. The sequence was collected from a man between 18 and 29 years old in good health. V gene TRBV6-1 combines with J gene TRBJ2-7; possible D gene TRBD2, 5 bases. The CDR3 sequence is CASSDLRGYEQYF. The CDR3 DNA follows: TGTGCCAGCAGTGATTTACGGGGCTACGAGCAGTACTTC.